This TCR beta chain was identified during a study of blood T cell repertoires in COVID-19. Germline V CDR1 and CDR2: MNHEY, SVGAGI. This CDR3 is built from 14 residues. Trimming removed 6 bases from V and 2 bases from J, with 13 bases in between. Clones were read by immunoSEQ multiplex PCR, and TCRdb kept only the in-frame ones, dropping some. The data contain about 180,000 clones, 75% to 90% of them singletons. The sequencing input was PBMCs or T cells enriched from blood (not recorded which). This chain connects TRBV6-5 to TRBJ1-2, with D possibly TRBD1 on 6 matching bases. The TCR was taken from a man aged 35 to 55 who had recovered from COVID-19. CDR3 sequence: CASRIIGQNYGYTF. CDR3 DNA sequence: TGTGCCAGCAGAATTATCGGACAGAACTATGGCTACACCTTC.